These 25 T cell receptor beta chains originate from one sample sequenced in a study of T cell responses to AZD1222 COVID-19 vaccine. The data were produced by immunoSEQ multiplex PCR, yet TCRdb's version contains in-frame clones alone and is incomplete. The table shows some 120,000 clones, with about 90% occurring only once. This specimen consisted of peripheral blood, obtained on day 0 of AZD1222 vaccination. The receptors were gathered from an adult in good health.

J is TRBJ2-3 and V is TRBV4-2; TRBD2 aligns across 10 bases. The CDR3 extends over 19 amino acids. The V and J ends lost 0 bases and 4 bases, in that order; junction bases with no gene match: 13. Germline V CDR1 and CDR2: LGHNA, YNFKEQ. CDR3 protein: CASSQDFGASGRIADTQYF. The CDR3 nucleotides are TGTGCCAGCAGCCAAGATTTTGGGGCTAGCGGGAGAATCGCAGATACGCAGTATTTT.

The V gene is TRBV4-1, the J gene TRBJ2-7; 13 positions match TRBD2. V gave up 4 bases and J gave up 6 bases; unmatched junction bases: 9. Germline lookup yields CDR1 MGHRA and CDR2 YSYEKL. This CDR3 region has 16 residues. The CDR3 reads CASSPGLAGPVVEQYF. Here the CDR3 DNA reads TGCGCCAGCAGCCCGGGACTAGCGGGACCCGTAGTCGAGCAGTACTTC.

J is TRBJ1-1 and V is TRBV7-9; D gene uncertain. The V gene's germline CDR1 is SEHNR and CDR2 FQNEAQ (reference sequence). V lost 8 bases and J lost 5, with 12 bases in between. The CDR3 is made up of 12 amino acids. The CDR3 bases are TGTGCCAGCCGGACCACCCGGACTGAAGCTTTCTTT. Translation gives CASRTTRTEAFF.

The V and J genes are TRBV10-3 and TRBJ2-5; TRBD1 or TRBD2 may be the D gene (6 bases each). Germline values: CDR1 ENHRY, CDR2 SYGVKD. V lost 2 bases to trimming and J lost 1 base, with 8 bases between them. CDR3 size: 14 residues. The CDR3 DNA reads TGTGCCATCAGTGAGGGGGGGCCCCAAGAGACCCAGTACTTC. Translated: CAISEGGPQETQYF.

The chain is built from TRBV3-1 (or the pseudogene TRBV3-2) and TRBJ1-3; tentatively, D is TRBD1 (6 bases). Germline V gene lookup returns CDR1 LGHDT and CDR2 YNNKEL (reference sequence). Trimming shortened V by 0 bases and J by 0 bases, and 12 bases separated the two germline ends. The CDR3 runs 17 residues. CDR3 sequence reads: CASSQDNGQSSGNTIYF. The CDR3 DNA reads as TGTGCCAGCAGCCAAGACAACGGACAGAGCTCTGGAAACACCATATATTTT.

This chain uses TRBV7-2 with TRBJ2-3, with D possibly matching TRBD2 (5 bases). The germline gives CDR1 SGHTA, CDR2 FQGNSA. Trimming took off 1 base at V and 6 bases at J, with 8 bases between the two ends. The CDR3 is 13 amino acids. The CDR3 here is CASSLVGVDTQYF. In DNA form, the CDR3 reads TGTGCCAGCAGCTTAGTGGGAGTGGATACGCAGTATTTT.

The chain has TRBV7-3 and TRBJ2-2; 9 bases are shared with TRBD1. The CDR3 runs 15 residues. Unmatched junction bases numbered 3, after V lost 5 bases and J lost 2 bases. Germline values: CDR1 SGHTA, CDR2 FQGTGA. DNA of the CDR3: TGTGCCAGCAGCCGGGACAGGGCAAACACCGGGGAGCTGTTTTTT. Translation: CASSRDRANTGELFF.

This clone was seen only once. The chain carries TRBV19 and TRBJ1-2; D not resolved. The germline V gene encodes CDR1 LNHDA and CDR2 SQIVND (reference sequence). This CDR3 comprises 15 residues. Trimming shortened V by 3 bases and J by 6 bases, and 17 bases separated the two germline ends. The DNA of the CDR3 is TGTGCCAGTAGTATTTTCTTGGGCCAAAGAGATGGCTACACCTTC. This encodes CASSIFLGQRDGYTF. The whole variable domain, filled in from reference TRBV19 and TRBJ1-2, reads DGGITQSPKYLFRKEGQNVTLSCEQNLNHDAMYWYRQDPGQGLRLIYYSQIVNDFQKGDIAEGYSVSREKKESFPLTVTSAQKNPTAFYLCASSIFLGQRDGYTFGSGTRLTVV.

V and J are TRBV2 and TRBJ2-7, with D hard to call. There are 13 residues in the CDR3. Trimming took off 7 bases at V and 0 bases at J, with 10 bases between the two ends. Germline V gene data show CDR1 as SNHLY and CDR2 as FYNNEI. The CDR3 loop reads CASTKSDSYEQYF. CDR3 coding DNA: TGTGCCAGCACCAAGTCGGACTCCTACGAGCAGTACTTC.

This sequence joins TRBV27 and TRBJ2-1; D gene ambiguous. CDR3 length equals 13 residues. V shed 1 base and J shed 9 bases, with 10 bases lying between them. Germline values: CDR1 MNHEY, CDR2 SMNVEV (reference sequence). The chain's CDR3 is CASSLFTVGEQFF. Written as DNA, the CDR3 is TGTGCCAGCAGTTTATTTACAGTCGGTGAGCAGTTCTTC.

V usage is TRBV27 and J usage is TRBJ1-5; D unresolved. V was cut by 11 bases and J by 0 bases, with 32 bases left in between. Germline CDR1 reads MNHEY; CDR2 reads SMNVEV (reference sequence). The CDR3 runs to 20 residues. The CDR3 protein is CADLWGLQSGRGDSNQPQHF. As DNA, the CDR3 is TGTGCCGACCTTTGGGGTCTCCAATCGGGCCGCGGAGATAGCAATCAGCCCCAGCATTTT.

This chain connects TRBV7-8 to TRBJ1-4, with 8 positions matching TRBD1. CDR3 length: 15 residues. V shed 1 base and J 8 bases; nucleotides not matched to a gene: 6. The V gene's germline CDR1 is SGHVS and CDR2 FQNEAQ. This CDR3 is CASSLGTGQGEKLFF. The CDR3 DNA is TGTGCCAGCAGCTTAGGGACAGGACAGGGCGAAAAACTGTTTTTT.

This clone was picked up a small number of times. V and J are TRBV6-5 and TRBJ2-1; the D gene is possibly TRBD2 (6 bases). This CDR3 comprises 14 residues. From germline, CDR1 is MNHEY and CDR2 SVGAGI. V lost 6 bases and J lost 4, with 13 bases in between. In DNA, the CDR3 is TGTGCCAGCAGGACCAATAGCGGATACAATGAGCAGTTCTTC. Translating gives CASRTNSGYNEQFF.

This clone was detected a few times. This chain joins TRBV29-1 and TRBJ2-3, with TRBD2 matching over 9 bases. Germline CDR1 is SQVTM and CDR2 is ANQGSEA. The CDR3 runs 13 residues. Trimming at V came to 3 bases and at J to 3 bases, leaving 1 base not matched to a gene. CDR3 DNA: TGCAGCGTTGATAGCGGGAGTACAGATACGCAGTATTTT. This encodes CSVDSGSTDTQYF.

This rearrangement joins TRBV14 to TRBJ2-1; 12 bases map to TRBD2. The CDR3 runs to 18 residues. J lost 7 bases, V lost 3 bases, and 13 bases had no gene match. Germline assignment: CDR1 SGHDN and CDR2 FVKESK. CDR3 nucleotides: TGTGCCAGCAGCCACCTCCCGGGACTAGCGGGTTTGGGGAATGAGCAGTTCTTC. This sequence encodes CASSHLPGLAGLGNEQFF.

The V call is TRBV5-1, the J call TRBJ2-1; possibly TRBD2 for D (5 bases). V was pared by 0 bases and J by 10 bases, with 8 bases between. The CDR3 extends over 12 amino acids. Germline-derived CDR1 and CDR2 are SGHRS and YFSETQ. Written as DNA, the CDR3 is TGCGCCAGCAGCTTGGTAGAGGGAGAGCAGTTCTTC. This codes for CASSLVEGEQFF.

The chain uses TRBV5-5 and TRBJ1-1; D ambiguous. V lost 2 bases, J lost 6 bases, and 11 bases lay in between. The CDR3 extends over 13 amino acids. Looked up from germline, CDR1 is SGHKS and CDR2 is YYEKEE (reference sequence). The CDR3 nucleotides read TGTGCCAGCAGCTTTAACGCTTCCCCTGAAGCTTTCTTT. Its protein product is CASSFNASPEAFF.

The chain uses TRBV9 and TRBJ2-3; D perhaps matches TRBD1 (6 bases). Between the trimmed V and J ends, which lost 0 bases and 3 bases, there was a span of 11 bases. This CDR3 comprises 15 residues. Germline CDR1 reads SGDLS; CDR2 reads YYNGEE. The CDR3 DNA follows: TGTGCCAGCAGCGTAGTAGCACAGGGAACAGATACGCAGTATTTT. This translates into CASSVVAQGTDTQYF.

The J gene is TRBJ2-1, the V gene TRBV6-5, with 13 bases aligning to TRBD2. Per the germline V gene, CDR1 is MNHEY and CDR2 is SVGAGI. J gave up 6 bases and V 8 bases, and 7 bases lay outside the gene matches. The CDR3 spans 15 residues. The CDR3 reads CASGSGTSGTNEQFF. DNA of the CDR3: TGTGCCAGCGGATCCGGGACTAGCGGGACCAATGAGCAGTTCTTC.

This clone was seen once. This chain connects TRBV28 to TRBJ1-5; the D gene is possibly TRBD1 (6 bases). Germline loops: CDR1 MDHEN, CDR2 SYDVKM. Between the trimmed V and J ends, which lost 1 base and 5 bases, there was a span of 15 bases. The CDR3 has 16 residues. This CDR3 is CASSLFGGQAHQPQHF. Here the CDR3 DNA reads TGTGCCAGCAGTTTATTCGGGGGGCAGGCCCATCAGCCCCAGCATTTT.

The count of this clone is one. J is TRBJ1-4 and V is TRBV3-1 (or the pseudogene TRBV3-2); the D gene is possibly TRBD1 (5 bases). Trimming cost V 0 bases and J 3 bases, with 17 bases left between them. Germline loops: CDR1 LGHDT, CDR2 YNNKEL (reference sequence). The CDR3 is 18 amino acids. The CDR3, as DNA: TGTGCCAGCAGCCAAGAATGGGCAGGGATGGGTTCTAATGAAAAACTGTTTTTT. It encodes CASSQEWAGMGSNEKLFF.

This chain uses TRBV7-6 with TRBJ2-2, with 9 positions matching TRBD2. This CDR3 contains 18 residues. Germline V gene sequence: CDR1 SGHVS, CDR2 FNYEAQ. The ends lost 1 base at V and 1 base at J; junction bases unmatched: 7. In nucleotides, the CDR3 is TGTGCCAGCAGCTTAGTTTTAGCGGGAGTCGTGAACACCGGGGAGCTGTTTTTT. It is translated as CASSLVLAGVVNTGELFF. Full variable domain (missing parts from reference TRBV7-6 and TRBJ2-2): GAGVSQSPRYKVTKRGQDVALRCDPISGHVSLYWYRQALGQGPEFLTYFNYEAQQDKSGLPNDRFSAERPEGSISTLTIQRTEQRDSAMYRCASSLVLAGVVNTGELFFGEGSRLTVL.

This chain connects TRBV28 to TRBJ1-2, with D hard to call. There are 15 residues in the CDR3. Germline CDR1 MDHEN, CDR2 SYDVKM. The V end was cut by 7 bases, the J end by 4 bases, with 19 bases between. The CDR3 here is CASKRGATDTYGYTF. CDR3 sequence (DNA): TGTGCCAGCAAGCGAGGAGCAACCGACACCTATGGCTACACCTTC.

The chain combines TRBV9 with TRBJ1-2; the D is unclear. The CDR3 extends over 13 amino acids. The germline V and J ends were trimmed by 1 base and 7 bases, with 11 bases remaining between them. Germline CDR1 reads SGDLS; CDR2 reads YYNGEE. The CDR3 loop is CASSVSRGSGYTF. CDR3 sequence (DNA): TGTGCCAGCAGCGTAAGTCGAGGATCTGGCTACACCTTC.

The chain uses TRBV2 and TRBJ1-2; 7 nucleotides align to TRBD1. Germline lookup yields CDR1 SNHLY and CDR2 FYNNEI. V gave up 6 bases and J gave up 8 bases; unmatched junction bases: 15. The CDR3 has 15 amino acids. The CDR3 sequence is CASSRGGQSGSGYTF. CDR3 nucleotides: TGTGCCAGCAGCAGAGGGGGACAGAGTGGTTCCGGCTACACCTTC.